Below, one TCR beta chain is given with its context. This sample was taken from a study of human T cells and chemical hapten exposure. As processed by the authors: Sample-level TCR yields exhibited a median of around 90,000, with a range of roughly 23,224 to 700,000. MiXCR, applied by TCRdb to the RACE reads, yields one record per CDR3 protein. For this entry, the V and J calls and clone size follow TCRdb and not the study's own pipeline. The repertoire holds about 71,000 distinct CDR3 sequences, approximately 9.4% seen once, with over 3% in the top ten. V lost 7 bases and J lost 3; bases outside the gene matches: 4. Germline V gene sequence: CDR1 ENHRY, CDR2 SYGVKD. This CDR3 comprises 14 residues. Time point described: patch test 1, 2 weeks after DPC sensitization. Treatment of the sample: therapeutic diphenylcyclopropenone sensitization with weekly scalp DPC. Blood sampling preceded each patch test application.

The receptor was isolated from a middle-aged woman with alopecia areata. Some clones in this sample may be carry-over from other donors' samples. This specimen consisted of whole blood, obtained in connection with sensitization to the hapten diphenylcyclopropenone (DPC). The chain employs TRBV10-3 and TRBJ2-2; 8 nucleotides match TRBD2. CDR3 sequence: CAITRGGDTGELFF. The DNA for the CDR3 is TGTGCCATCACCCGGGGGGGCGACACCGGGGAGCTGTTTTTT.